This TCR beta chain was captured in a study of CXCR3 chemokines and chemotherapy response in bladder cancer. This clonotype is large (0.1 to 1%) within its sample. Losses at the gene ends were 0 bases for V and 5 bases for J; bases not matched to a gene: 14. Per the germline V gene, CDR1 is MNHNS and CDR2 is SASEGT. CDR3 length equals 18 residues. TCRdb reanalysed the PCR reads using MiXCR and keeps one entry per CDR3 protein. This repertoire shows around 1,700 distinct CDR3 sequences, 20% to 25% found once; its top ten account for roughly 32%. This chain links TRBV6-1 with TRBJ2-5; 8 bases map to TRBD2. This material was collected from a patient whose treatment included neoadjuvant chemotherapy. The TCR comes from a human donor with bladder cancer that did not respond to neoadjuvant chemotherapy. The CDR3 reads CASSEALRVAGMVETQYF. The CDR3, as DNA: TGTGCCAGCAGTGAAGCGCTCAGGGTAGCGGGGATGGTGGAGACCCAGTACTTC.